Given below is one TCR beta chain in context. Trimming removed 4 bases at V and 8 bases at J, with 7 bases between. The CDR3 is 12 amino acids. Germline CDR1 is KGHDR and CDR2 is SFDVKD. These data are taken from a study of response to subunit inactivated influenza vaccine. TCRdb called the RT-PCR reads again in MiXCR, with one record for every CDR3 protein. This repertoire shows over 450,000 distinct CDR3 sequences, over 10% found once; its top ten account for approximately 14%. The rearrangement links TRBV24-1 to TRBJ2-2; D remains unclear. The TCR sequence derives from a man over 45 who received an inactivated influenza vaccine. The input for sequencing was PBMCs from blood, taken 40 to 50 days after vaccination. The chain's CDR3 is CATSDPLGELFF. The CDR3 DNA reads TGTGCCACCAGTGACCCACTTGGGGAGCTGTTTTTT.